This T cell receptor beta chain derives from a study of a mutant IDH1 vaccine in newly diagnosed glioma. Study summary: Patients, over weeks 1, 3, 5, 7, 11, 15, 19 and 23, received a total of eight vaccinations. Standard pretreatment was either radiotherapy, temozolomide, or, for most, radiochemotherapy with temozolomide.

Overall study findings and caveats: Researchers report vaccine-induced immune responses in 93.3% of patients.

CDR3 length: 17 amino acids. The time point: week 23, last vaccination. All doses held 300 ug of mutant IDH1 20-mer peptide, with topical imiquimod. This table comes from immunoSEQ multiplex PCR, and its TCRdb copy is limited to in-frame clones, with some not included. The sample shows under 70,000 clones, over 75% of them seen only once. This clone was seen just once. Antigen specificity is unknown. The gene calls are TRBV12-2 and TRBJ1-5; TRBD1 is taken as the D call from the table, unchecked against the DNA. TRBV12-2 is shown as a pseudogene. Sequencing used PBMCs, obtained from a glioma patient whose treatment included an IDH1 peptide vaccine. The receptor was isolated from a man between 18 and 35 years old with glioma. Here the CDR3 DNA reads TGTGCAAGTCGCTTACCAATGGACAGGGCGGGCAATCAGCCCCAGCATTTT. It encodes CASRLPMDRAGNQPQHF.